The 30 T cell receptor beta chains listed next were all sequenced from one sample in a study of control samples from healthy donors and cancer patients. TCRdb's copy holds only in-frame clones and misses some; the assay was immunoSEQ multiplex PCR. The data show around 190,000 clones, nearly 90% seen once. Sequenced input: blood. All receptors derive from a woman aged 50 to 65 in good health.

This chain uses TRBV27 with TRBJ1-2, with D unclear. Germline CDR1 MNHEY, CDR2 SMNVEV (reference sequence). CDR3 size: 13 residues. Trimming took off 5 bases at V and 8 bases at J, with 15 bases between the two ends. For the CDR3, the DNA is TGTGCCAGCAGTCCGACAAGCCGCCCGGGCTACACCTTC. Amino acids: CASSPTSRPGYTF.

The CDR3 sequence: CASRRPGEGQPQHF. CDR3 in DNA: TGTGCCAGCAGAAGACCCGGGGAGGGTCAGCCCCAGCATTTT. This rearrangement joins TRBV6-6 to TRBJ1-5; D is uncertain. CDR3 length: 14 residues. Germline V gene sequence: CDR1 MNHNY, CDR2 SVGAGI (reference sequence). The germline V and J ends were trimmed by 6 bases and 6 bases, with 15 bases remaining between them.

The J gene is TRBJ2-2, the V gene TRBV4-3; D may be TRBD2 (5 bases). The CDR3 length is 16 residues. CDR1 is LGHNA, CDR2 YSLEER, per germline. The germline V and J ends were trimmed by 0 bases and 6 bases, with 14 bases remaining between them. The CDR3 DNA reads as TGCGCCAGCAGCCAAGATCTCGACGGGGAGTCCGGGGAGCTGTTTTTT. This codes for CASSQDLDGESGELFF.

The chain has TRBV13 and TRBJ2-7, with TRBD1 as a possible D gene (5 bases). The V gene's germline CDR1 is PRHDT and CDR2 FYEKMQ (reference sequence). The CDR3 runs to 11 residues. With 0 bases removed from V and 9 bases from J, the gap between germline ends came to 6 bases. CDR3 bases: TGTGCCAGCAGCTTAGGTCAGGGGCAGTACTTC. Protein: CASSLGQGQYF.

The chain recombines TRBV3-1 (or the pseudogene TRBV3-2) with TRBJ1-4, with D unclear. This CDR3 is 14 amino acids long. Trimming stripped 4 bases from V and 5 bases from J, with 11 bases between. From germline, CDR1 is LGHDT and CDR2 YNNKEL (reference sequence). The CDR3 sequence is CASSPRWLNEKLFF. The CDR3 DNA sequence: TGTGCCAGCAGCCCCAGGTGGCTCAATGAAAAACTGTTTTTT.

The CDR3 DNA is TGCGCCAGCAGCACCAAAGGACAGGGAGCAAGAGAGACCCAGTACTTC. This gives the protein CASSTKGQGARETQYF. V gene TRBV4-1 combines with J gene TRBJ2-5, with 8 positions matching TRBD1. The ends lost 5 bases at V and 4 bases at J; junction bases unmatched: 12. The CDR3 covers 16 residues. Germline values: CDR1 MGHRA, CDR2 YSYEKL.

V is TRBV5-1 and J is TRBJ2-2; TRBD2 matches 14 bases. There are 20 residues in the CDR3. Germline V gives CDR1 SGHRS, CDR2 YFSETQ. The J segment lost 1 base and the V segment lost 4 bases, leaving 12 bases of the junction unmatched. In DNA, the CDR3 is TGCGCCAGCAGCCGAGGACTAGCGGGAGGTGGACCTTTGAACACCGGGGAGCTGTTTTTT. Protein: CASSRGLAGGGPLNTGELFF.

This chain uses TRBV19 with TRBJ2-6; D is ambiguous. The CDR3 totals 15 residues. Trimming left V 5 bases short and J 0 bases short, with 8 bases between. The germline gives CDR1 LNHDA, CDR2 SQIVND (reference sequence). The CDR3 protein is CASSFRHSGANVLTF. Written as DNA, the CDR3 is TGTGCCAGTAGTTTCCGACACTCTGGGGCCAACGTCCTGACTTTC. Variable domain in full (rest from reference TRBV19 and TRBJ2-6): DGGITQSPKYLFRKEGQNVTLSCEQNLNHDAMYWYRQDPGQGLRLIYYSQIVNDFQKGDIAEGYSVSREKKESFPLTVTSAQKNPTAFYLCASSFRHSGANVLTFGAGSRLTVL.

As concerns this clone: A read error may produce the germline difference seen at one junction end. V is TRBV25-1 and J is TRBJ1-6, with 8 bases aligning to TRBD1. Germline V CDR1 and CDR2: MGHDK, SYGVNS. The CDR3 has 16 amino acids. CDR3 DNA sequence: TGTGCCATCCGGACAGGGCTGAGCTCCTATAATTCACCCCCCCACTTT. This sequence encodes CAIRTGLSSYNSPPHF.

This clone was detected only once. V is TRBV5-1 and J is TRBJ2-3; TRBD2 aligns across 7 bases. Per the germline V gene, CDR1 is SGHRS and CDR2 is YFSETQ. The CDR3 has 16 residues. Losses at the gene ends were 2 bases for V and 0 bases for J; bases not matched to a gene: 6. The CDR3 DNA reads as TGCGCCAGCAGCTTCACTAGCGTACGTAGCACAGATACGCAGTATTTT. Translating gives CASSFTSVRSTDTQYF.

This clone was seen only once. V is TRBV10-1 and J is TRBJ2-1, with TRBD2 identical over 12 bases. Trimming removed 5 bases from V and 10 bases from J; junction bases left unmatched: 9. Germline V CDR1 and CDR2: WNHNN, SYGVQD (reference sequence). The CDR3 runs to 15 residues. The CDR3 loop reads CASSPSSGGAQEQFF. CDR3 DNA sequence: TGCGCCAGCAGTCCTTCTAGCGGGGGGGCACAGGAGCAGTTCTTC.

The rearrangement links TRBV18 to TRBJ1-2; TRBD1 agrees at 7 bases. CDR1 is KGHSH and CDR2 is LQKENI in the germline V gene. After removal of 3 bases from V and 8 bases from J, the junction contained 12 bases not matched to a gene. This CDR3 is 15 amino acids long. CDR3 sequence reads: CASSPAVGGSGGYTF. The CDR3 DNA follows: TGTGCCAGCTCACCGGCGGTAGGGGGCTCGGGCGGCTACACCTTC.

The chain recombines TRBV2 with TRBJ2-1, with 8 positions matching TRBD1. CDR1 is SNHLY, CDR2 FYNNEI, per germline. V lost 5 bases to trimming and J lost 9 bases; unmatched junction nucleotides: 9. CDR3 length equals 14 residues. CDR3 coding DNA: TGTGCCAGCAGTTTCGAAAGTGGACAGGGTGAGCAGTTCTTC. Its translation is CASSFESGQGEQFF.

CDR3: CASTQQGGSGNTIYF. The DNA of the CDR3 is TGTGCCAGTACCCAACAAGGGGGTTCTGGAAACACCATATATTTT. The chain links TRBV19 to TRBJ1-3, with D possibly being TRBD1 (6 bases). This CDR3 has 15 amino acids. V dropped 7 bases and J dropped 1 base, with 14 bases sitting between them. CDR1 is LNHDA, CDR2 SQIVND, per germline (reference sequence).

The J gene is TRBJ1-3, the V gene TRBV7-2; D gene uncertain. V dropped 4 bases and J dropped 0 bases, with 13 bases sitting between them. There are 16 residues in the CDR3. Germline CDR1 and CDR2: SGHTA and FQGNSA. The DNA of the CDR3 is TGTGCCAGCAGCTCCCCCTCCGTCCCCTCTGGAAACACCATATATTTT. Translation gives CASSSPSVPSGNTIYF.

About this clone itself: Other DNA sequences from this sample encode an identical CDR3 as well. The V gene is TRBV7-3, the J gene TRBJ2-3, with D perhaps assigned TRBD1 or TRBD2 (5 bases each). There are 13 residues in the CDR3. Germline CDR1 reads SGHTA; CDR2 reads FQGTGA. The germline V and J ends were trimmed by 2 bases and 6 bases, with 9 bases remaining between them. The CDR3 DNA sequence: TGTGCCAGCAGCTTAGGGGGATCGGATACGCAGTATTTT. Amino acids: CASSLGGSDTQYF.

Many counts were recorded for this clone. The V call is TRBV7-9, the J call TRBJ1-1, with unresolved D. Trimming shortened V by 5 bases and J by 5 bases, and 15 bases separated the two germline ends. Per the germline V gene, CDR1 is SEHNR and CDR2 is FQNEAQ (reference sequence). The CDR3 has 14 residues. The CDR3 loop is CASSLPQRMTEAFF. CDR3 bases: TGTGCCAGCAGCCTACCACAACGGATGACTGAAGCTTTCTTT.

CDR3 residues: CASSLTGNTPELFF. In nucleotides, the CDR3 is TGCGCCAGCAGTCTCACCGGGAACACCCCGGAGCTGTTTTTT. This chain connects TRBV4-1 to TRBJ2-2; weak D call: TRBD2 (5 bases). V was shortened by 6 bases and J by 10 bases, with 18 bases between the two germline ends. From germline, CDR1 is MGHRA and CDR2 YSYEKL. The CDR3 is 14 residues long.

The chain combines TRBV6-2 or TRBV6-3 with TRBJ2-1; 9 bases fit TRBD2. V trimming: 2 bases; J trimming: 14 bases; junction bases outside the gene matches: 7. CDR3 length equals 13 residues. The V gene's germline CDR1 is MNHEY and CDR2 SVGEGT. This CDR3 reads CASSYTYLAGEFF. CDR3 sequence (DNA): TGTGCCAGCAGTTACACCTACTTAGCGGGAGAGTTCTTC.

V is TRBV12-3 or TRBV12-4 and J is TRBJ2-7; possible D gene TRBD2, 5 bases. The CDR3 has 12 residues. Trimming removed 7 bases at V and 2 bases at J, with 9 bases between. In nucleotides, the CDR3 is TGTGCCAGCACGGACTTTACCTACGAGCAGTACTTC. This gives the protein CASTDFTYEQYF.

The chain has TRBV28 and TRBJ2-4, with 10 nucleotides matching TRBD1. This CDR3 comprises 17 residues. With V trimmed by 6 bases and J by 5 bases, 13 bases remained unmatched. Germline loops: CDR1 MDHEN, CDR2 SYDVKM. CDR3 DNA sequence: TGTGCCAGCAGCGATATCCTGGGACAGGGGTGGGAAAACATTCAGTACTTC. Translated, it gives CASSDILGQGWENIQYF.

CDR3 in DNA: TGTGCCAGCAGTCCGCATGACGCAGGGCGCCTAAGTGAAGCTTTCTTT. This translates into CASSPHDAGRLSEAFF. The chain links TRBV28 to TRBJ1-1; weak D call: TRBD1 (5 bases). CDR3 size: 16 residues. Germline loops: CDR1 MDHEN, CDR2 SYDVKM. Trimming removed 5 bases at V and 7 bases at J, with 23 bases between.

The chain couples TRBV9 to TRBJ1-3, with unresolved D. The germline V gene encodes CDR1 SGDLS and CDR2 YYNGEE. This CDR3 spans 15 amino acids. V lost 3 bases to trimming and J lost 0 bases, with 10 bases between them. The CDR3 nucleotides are TGTGCCAGCAGCGAGGGCTTCAACTCTGGAAACACCATATATTTT. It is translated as CASSEGFNSGNTIYF.

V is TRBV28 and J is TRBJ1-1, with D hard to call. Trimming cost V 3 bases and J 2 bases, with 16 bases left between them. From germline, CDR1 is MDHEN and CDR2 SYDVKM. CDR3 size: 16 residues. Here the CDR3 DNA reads TGTGCCAGCAGTTTTCCCCCCAGTCAATTTAACACTGAAGCTTTCTTT. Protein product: CASSFPPSQFNTEAFF.

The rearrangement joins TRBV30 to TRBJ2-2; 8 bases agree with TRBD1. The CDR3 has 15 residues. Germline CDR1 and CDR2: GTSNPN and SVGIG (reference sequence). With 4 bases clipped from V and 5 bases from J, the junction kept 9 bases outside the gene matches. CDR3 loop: CAWTAGGAGTGELFF. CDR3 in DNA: TGTGCCTGGACTGCAGGGGGCGCGGGTACCGGGGAGCTGTTTTTT.

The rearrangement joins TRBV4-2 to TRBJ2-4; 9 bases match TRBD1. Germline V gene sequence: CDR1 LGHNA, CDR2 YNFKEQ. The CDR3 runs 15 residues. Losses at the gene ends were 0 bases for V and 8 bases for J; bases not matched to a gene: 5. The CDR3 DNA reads TGTGCCAGCAGCCAAGAGGGACAGGGTAGCGACATTCAGTACTTC. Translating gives CASSQEGQGSDIQYF.

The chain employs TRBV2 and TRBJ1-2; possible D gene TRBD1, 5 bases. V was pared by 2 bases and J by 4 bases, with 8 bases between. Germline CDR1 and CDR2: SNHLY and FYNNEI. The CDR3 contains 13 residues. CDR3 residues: CASSERGLYGYTF. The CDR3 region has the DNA TGTGCCAGCAGTGAACGGGGACTCTATGGCTACACCTTC.

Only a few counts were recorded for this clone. The CDR3, as DNA: TGTGCCAGCGGGGGACAGGGTGGTGAGCAGTTCTTC. It is translated as CASGGQGGEQFF. The V gene is TRBV12-3 or TRBV12-4, the J gene TRBJ2-1; 9 bases are shared with TRBD1. The CDR3 has 12 amino acids. With V trimmed by 8 bases and J by 9 bases, 5 bases remained unmatched.

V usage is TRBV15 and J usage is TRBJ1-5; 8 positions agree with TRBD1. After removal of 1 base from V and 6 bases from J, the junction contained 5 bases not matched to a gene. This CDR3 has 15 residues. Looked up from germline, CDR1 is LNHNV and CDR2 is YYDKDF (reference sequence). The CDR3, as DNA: TGTGCCACCAGCAGAGGAGGACAGGGCAGTCAGCCCCAGCATTTT. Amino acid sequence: CATSRGGQGSQPQHF.

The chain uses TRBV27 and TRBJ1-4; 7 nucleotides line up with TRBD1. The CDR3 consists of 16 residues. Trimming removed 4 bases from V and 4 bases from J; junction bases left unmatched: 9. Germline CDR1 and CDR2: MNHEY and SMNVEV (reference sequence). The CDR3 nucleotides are TGTGCCAGCAGTTCCATACCGGGACAGCGTAATGAAAAACTGTTTTTT. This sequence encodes CASSSIPGQRNEKLFF.